The 10 T cell receptor beta chains in this list originate from one sample, sequenced in a study of control samples from healthy donors and cancer patients. Sequenced by immunoSEQ multiplex PCR; TCRdb stores in-frame clones only, minus some. The table shows roughly 84,000 clones, with 89% occurring only once. The material sequenced was blood. These receptors were collected from a man aged 45-65 years in good health.

This chain joins TRBV4-3 and TRBJ1-5; no clear D. This CDR3 is built from 15 residues. The V and J ends lost 4 bases and 0 bases respectively, with 10 bases between them. Per the germline V gene, CDR1 is LGHNA and CDR2 is YSLEER. CDR3 loop: CASSLTLGSNQPQHF. The CDR3 DNA reads as TGCGCCAGCAGCCTTACTTTGGGTAGCAATCAGCCCCAGCATTTT.

The chain links TRBV7-2 to TRBJ1-5; TRBD1 aligns across 7 bases. Germline assignment: CDR1 SGHTA and CDR2 FQGNSA. Germline trimming cut 4 bases from V and 7 bases from J; bases unmatched to any gene: 4. This CDR3 comprises 13 residues. The CDR3: CASSYRGGQPQHF. The DNA of the CDR3 is TGTGCCAGCAGCTACAGGGGAGGGCAGCCCCAGCATTTT.

This chain links TRBV2 with TRBJ2-1; 7 bases agree with TRBD2. The CDR3 contains 14 residues. CDR1 and CDR2 from the germline V gene are SNHLY and FYNNEI. The V gene end was trimmed by 8 bases and the J gene end by 2 bases; junction bases not matched to a gene: 6. The CDR3 bases are TGTGCCAGCCAAGCGGGGAGCCCCTACAATGAGCAGTTCTTC. Amino acids: CASQAGSPYNEQFF.

The chain has TRBV4-2 and TRBJ1-5, with TRBD1 matching over 7 bases. CDR1 LGHNA and CDR2 YNFKEQ come from the germline V gene. CDR3 size: 14 residues. The V gene end was trimmed by 4 bases and the J gene end by 8 bases; junction bases not matched to a gene: 8. The CDR3, as DNA: TGTGCCAGCAGCCTAACACAGGGGCCGGAGCCCCAGCATTTT. Protein product: CASSLTQGPEPQHF.

The chain is built from TRBV5-4 and TRBJ2-7, with 10 bases that match TRBD2. Germline V CDR1 and CDR2: SGHNT, YYREEE (reference sequence). V lost 4 bases, J lost 7 bases, and 11 bases stayed unmatched. CDR3 length: 15 amino acids. The CDR3 loop reads CASSQRGAGGREQYF. CDR3 nucleotide sequence: TGTGCCAGCAGCCAACGTGGAGCGGGGGGGCGTGAGCAGTACTTC.

V and J are TRBV9 and TRBJ2-2; 9 bases agree with TRBD2. Germline loops: CDR1 SGDLS, CDR2 YYNGEE. Trimming took 0 bases from V and 4 from J; bases not matched to a gene: 7. The CDR3 covers 17 residues. CDR3: CASSVELAGGPTGELFF. The CDR3 DNA follows: TGTGCCAGCAGCGTAGAGTTGGCGGGGGGGCCCACCGGGGAGCTGTTTTTT.

This chain connects TRBV19 to TRBJ1-6, with 10 bases fitting TRBD1. Germline CDR1 is LNHDA and CDR2 is SQIVND (reference sequence). The CDR3 contains 14 residues. With 5 bases clipped from V and 10 bases from J, the junction kept 5 bases outside the gene matches. CDR3 sequence reads: CASSLTGGKSPLHF. The CDR3 region has the DNA TGTGCCAGTAGTTTGACAGGGGGCAAATCACCCCTCCACTTT. The full variable domain, its missing parts supplied by reference TRBV19 and TRBJ1-6, is DGGITQSPKYLFRKEGQNVTLSCEQNLNHDAMYWYRQDPGQGLRLIYYSQIVNDFQKGDIAEGYSVSREKKESFPLTVTSAQKNPTAFYLCASSLTGGKSPLHFGNGTRLTVT.

This clone has at least ten counts. The chain links TRBV18 to TRBJ2-7; TRBD1 matches at 7 bases. With V trimmed by 3 bases and J by 3 bases, 8 bases remained unmatched. Germline V lookup: CDR1 KGHSH, CDR2 LQKENI. The CDR3 is 15 residues long. This CDR3 is CASSPRGQNFYEQYF. The DNA for the CDR3 is TGTGCCAGCTCACCTAGGGGACAGAACTTCTACGAGCAGTACTTC.

This clone was seen a single time. This chain joins TRBV30 and TRBJ2-7; 8 nucleotides align to TRBD1. Germline V lookup: CDR1 GTSNPN, CDR2 SVGIG (reference sequence). CDR3 length equals 13 residues. J lost 1 base, V lost 1 base, and 0 bases had no gene match. CDR3 nucleotide sequence: TGTGCCTGGAGTGGGACAGGGTCCTACGAGCAGTACTTC. It yields the protein CAWSGTGSYEQYF.

The rearrangement uses TRBV6-1 and TRBJ1-2, with D possibly matching TRBD1 (5 bases). This CDR3 region has 16 residues. Germline V CDR1 and CDR2: MNHNS, SASEGT. V was trimmed by 3 bases and J by 4 bases, leaving 18 bases between them. The CDR3, as DNA: TGTGCCAGCAGTGACTTACGGGGGGGGAGGGGCTATGGCTACACCTTC. Translating gives CASSDLRGGRGYGYTF.